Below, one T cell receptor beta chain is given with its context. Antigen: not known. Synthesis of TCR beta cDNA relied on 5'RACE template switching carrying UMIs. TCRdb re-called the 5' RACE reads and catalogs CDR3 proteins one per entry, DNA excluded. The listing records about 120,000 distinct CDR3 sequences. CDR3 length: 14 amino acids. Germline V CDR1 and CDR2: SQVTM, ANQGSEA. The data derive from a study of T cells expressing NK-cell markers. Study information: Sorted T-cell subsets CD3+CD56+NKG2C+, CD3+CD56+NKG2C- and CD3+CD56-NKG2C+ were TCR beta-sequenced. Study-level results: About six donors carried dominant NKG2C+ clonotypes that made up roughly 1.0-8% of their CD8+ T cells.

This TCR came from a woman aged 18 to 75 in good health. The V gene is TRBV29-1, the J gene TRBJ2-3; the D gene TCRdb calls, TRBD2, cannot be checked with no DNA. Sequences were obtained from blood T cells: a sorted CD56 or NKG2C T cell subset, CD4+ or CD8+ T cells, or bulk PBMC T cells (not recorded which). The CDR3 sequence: CSPGLAEGTDTQYF.